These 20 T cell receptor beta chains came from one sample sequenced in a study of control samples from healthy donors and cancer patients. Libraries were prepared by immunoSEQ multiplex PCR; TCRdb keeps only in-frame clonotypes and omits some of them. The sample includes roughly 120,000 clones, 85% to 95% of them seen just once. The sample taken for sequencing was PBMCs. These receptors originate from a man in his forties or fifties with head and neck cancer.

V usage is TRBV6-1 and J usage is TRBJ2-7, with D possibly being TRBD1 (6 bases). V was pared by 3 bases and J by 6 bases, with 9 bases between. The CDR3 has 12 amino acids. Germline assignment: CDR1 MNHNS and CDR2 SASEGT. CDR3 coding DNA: TGTGCCAGCAGTGACAGGGGCATCGAGCAGTACTTC. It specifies CASSDRGIEQYF.

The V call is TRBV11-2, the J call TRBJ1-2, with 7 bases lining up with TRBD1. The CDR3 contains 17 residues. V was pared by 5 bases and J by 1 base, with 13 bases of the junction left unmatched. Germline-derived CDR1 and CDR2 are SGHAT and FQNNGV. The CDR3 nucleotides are TGTGCCAGCAGCGTTATCACAGGGGCCCGACATAACTATGGCTACACCTTC. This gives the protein CASSVITGARHNYGYTF.

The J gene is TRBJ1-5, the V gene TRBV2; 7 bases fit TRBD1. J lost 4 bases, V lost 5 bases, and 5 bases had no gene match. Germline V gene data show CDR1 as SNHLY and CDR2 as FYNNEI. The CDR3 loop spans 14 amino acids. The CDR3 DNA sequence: TGTGCCAGCAGTTTCGACAGGGATAATCAGCCCCAGCATTTT. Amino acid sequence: CASSFDRDNQPQHF.

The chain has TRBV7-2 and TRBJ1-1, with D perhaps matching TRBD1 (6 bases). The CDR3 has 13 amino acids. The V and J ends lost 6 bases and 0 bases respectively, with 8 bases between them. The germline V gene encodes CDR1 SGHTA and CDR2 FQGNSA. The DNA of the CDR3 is TGTGCCAGCAGACGGGGGCTGAACACTGAAGCTTTCTTT. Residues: CASRRGLNTEAFF.

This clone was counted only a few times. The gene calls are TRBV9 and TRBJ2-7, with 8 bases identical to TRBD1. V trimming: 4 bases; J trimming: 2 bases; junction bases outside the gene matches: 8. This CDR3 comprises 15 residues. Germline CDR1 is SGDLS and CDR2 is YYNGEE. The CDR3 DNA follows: TGTGCCAGCAGCCCGACCCGGGACAGGACCTACGAGCAGTACTTC. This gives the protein CASSPTRDRTYEQYF.

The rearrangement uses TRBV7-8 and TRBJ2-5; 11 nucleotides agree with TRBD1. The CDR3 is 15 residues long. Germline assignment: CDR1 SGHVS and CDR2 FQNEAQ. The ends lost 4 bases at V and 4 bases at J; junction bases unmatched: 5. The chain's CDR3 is CASSYGTGGIETQYF. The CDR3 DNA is TGTGCCAGCAGCTACGGGACAGGGGGGATAGAGACCCAGTACTTC.

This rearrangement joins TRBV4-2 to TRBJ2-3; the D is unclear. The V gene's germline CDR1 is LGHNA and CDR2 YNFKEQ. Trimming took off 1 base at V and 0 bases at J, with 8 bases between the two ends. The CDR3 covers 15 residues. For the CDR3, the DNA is TGTGCCAGCAGCCAAGTTCCGGCTAGCACAGATACGCAGTATTTT. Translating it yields CASSQVPASTDTQYF.

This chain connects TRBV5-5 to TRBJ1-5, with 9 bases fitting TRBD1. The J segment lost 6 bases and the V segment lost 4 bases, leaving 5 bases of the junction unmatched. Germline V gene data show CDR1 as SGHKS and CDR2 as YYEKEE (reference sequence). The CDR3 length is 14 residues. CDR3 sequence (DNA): TGTGCCAGCAGCCGGACAGGGGCGATTCAGCCCCAGCATTTT. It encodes CASSRTGAIQPQHF.

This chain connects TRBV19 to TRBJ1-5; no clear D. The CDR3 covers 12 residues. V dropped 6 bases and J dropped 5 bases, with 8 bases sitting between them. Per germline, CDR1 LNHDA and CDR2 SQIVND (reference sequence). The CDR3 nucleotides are TGTGCCAGTAGCCCCTGGGATCAGCCCCAGCATTTT. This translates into CASSPWDQPQHF.

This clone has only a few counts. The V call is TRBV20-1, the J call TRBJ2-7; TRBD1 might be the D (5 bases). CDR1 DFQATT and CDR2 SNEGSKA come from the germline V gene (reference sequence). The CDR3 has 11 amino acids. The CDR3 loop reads CRTASSYEQYF. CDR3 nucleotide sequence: TGCAGGACAGCTAGCTCCTACGAGCAGTACTTC.

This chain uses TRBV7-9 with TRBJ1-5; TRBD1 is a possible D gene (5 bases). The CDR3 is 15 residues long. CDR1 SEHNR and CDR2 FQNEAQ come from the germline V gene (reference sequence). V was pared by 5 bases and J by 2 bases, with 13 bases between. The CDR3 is CASSPRVARNQPQHF. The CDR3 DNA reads TGTGCCAGCAGCCCCAGGGTGGCGCGCAATCAGCCCCAGCATTTT. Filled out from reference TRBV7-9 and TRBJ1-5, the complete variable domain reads DTGVSQNPRHKITKRGQNVTFRCDPISEHNRLYWYRQTLGQGPEFLTYFQNEAQLEKSRLLSDRFSAERPKGSFSTLEIQRTEQGDSAMYLCASSPRVARNQPQHFGDGTRLSIL.

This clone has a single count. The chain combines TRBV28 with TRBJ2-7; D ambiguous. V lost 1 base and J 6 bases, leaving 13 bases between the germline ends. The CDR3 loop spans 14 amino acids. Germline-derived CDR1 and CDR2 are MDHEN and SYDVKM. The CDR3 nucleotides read TGTGCCAGCAGTTTATTGCCCCAGTACGGCGAGCAGTACTTC. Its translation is CASSLLPQYGEQYF.

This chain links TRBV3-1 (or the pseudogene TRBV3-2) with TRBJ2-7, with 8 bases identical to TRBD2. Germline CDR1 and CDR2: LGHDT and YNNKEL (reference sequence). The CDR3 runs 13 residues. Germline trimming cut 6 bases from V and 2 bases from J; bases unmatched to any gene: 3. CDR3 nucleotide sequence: TGTGCCAGCAGTCGGGGGGGAACCTACGAGCAGTACTTC. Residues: CASSRGGTYEQYF.

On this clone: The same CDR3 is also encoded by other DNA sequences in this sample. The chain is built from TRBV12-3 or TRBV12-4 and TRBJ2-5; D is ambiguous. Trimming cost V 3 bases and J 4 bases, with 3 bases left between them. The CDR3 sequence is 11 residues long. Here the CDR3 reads CASSFGETQYF. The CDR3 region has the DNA TGTGCCAGCAGTTTTGGAGAGACCCAGTACTTC.

The CDR3 protein is CASSRLYPPAATGELFF. The CDR3 DNA reads as TGTGCCAGCAGCCGGCTCTACCCGCCTGCAGCCACCGGGGAGCTGTTTTTT. The rearrangement uses TRBV4-2 and TRBJ2-2, with D unresolved. The V gene lost 4 bases and the J gene lost 4 bases, with 19 bases spanning the gap. The germline CDR1 and CDR2 sequences are LGHNA and YNFKEQ. This CDR3 has 17 residues.

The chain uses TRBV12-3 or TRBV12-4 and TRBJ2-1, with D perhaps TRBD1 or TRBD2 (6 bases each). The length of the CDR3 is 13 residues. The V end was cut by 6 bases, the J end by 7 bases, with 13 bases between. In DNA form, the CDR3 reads TGTGCCAGCAGGGAGGGGGATGGGAATGAGCAGTTCTTC. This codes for CASREGDGNEQFF.

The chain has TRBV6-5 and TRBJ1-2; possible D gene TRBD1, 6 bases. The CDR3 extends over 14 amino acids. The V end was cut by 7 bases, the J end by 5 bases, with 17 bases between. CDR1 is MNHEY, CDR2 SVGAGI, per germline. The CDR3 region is CASKAGAPHYGYTF. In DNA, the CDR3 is TGTGCCAGCAAAGCGGGGGCGCCCCATTATGGCTACACCTTC.

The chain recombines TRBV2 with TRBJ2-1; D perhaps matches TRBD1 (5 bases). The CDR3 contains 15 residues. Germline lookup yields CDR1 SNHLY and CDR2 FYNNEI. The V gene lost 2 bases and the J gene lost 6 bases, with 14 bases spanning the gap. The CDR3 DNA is TGTGCCAGCAGTGAACAGGGAAAAAGGATCAATGAGCAGTTCTTC. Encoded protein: CASSEQGKRINEQFF.

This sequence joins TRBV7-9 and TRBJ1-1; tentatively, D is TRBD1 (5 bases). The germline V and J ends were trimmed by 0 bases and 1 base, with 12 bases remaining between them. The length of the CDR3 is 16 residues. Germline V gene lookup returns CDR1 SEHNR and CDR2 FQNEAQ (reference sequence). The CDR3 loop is CASSLARGARNTEAFF. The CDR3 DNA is TGTGCCAGCAGCTTAGCGCGGGGCGCGCGGAACACTGAAGCTTTCTTT.

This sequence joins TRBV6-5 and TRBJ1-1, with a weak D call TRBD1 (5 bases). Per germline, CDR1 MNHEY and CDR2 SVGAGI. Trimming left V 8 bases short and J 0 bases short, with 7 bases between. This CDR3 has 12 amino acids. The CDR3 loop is CASRGMNTEAFF. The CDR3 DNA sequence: TGTGCCAGCCGGGGCATGAACACTGAAGCTTTCTTT.